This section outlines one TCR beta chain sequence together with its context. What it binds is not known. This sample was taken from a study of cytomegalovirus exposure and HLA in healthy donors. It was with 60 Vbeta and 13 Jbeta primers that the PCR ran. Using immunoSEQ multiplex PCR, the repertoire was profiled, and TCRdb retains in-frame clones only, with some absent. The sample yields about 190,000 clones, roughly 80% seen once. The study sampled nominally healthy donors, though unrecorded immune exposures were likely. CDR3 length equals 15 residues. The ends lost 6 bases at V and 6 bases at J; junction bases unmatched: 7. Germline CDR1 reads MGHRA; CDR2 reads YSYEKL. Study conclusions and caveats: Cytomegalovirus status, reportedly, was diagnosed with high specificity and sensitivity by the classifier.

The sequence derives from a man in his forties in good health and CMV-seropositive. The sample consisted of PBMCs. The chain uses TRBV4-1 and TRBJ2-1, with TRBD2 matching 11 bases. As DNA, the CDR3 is TGCGCCAGCAGAACCCTAGCGGGGGGCACCAATGAGCAGTTCTTC. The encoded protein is CASRTLAGGTNEQFF.